Below, one TCR beta chain is given with its context. Its antigen is currently unknown. The record originates from a study of graft-versus-host responses after intestinal transplantation. Study-level information: Grafts that recipients had were multivisceral, liver-intestinal, or isolated intestinal transplants. Uniformly, recipients were administered anti-thymocyte globulin induction with subsequent tacrolimus and steroids for 3 to 4 years. Study results and caveats: Patients who carried graft-donor T cell macrochimerism also had high graft-versus-host to host-versus-graft clonal ratios in their allografts. Recipient marrow held GvH clones, some first seen in ileum or blood.

From germline, CDR1 is MNHEY and CDR2 SVGAGI. This CDR3 spans 12 amino acids. V was cut by 5 bases and J by 7 bases, with 11 bases left in between. Clones were read by immunoSEQ multiplex PCR, and TCRdb kept only the in-frame ones, dropping some. The sample includes approximately 24,000 clones, approximately 85% of them seen just once. The rearrangement joins TRBV6-5 to TRBJ2-5; D might be TRBD1 (6 bases). The receptor's source is a human patient who received an intestinal transplant, so some T cells may come from the graft donor. This specimen consisted of PBMCs, obtained roughly 68 weeks after intestinal transplant. The CDR3 sequence is CASSGGYGTQYF. The CDR3 bases are TGTGCCAGCAGTGGGGGCTATGGGACCCAGTACTTC.